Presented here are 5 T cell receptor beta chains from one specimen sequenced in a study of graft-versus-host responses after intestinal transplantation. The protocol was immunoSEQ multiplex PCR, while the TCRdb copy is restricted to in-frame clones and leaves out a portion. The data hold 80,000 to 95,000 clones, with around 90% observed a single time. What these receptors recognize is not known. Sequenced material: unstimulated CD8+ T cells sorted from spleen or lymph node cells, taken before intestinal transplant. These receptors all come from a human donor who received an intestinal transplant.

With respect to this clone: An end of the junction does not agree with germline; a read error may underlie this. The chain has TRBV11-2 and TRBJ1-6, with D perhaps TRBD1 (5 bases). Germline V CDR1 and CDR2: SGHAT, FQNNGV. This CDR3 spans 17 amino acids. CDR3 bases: TGTGCCAGCAACTTATTTCCCCAGGGTTTCGATAATTCACCCCTCCACTTT. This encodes CASNLFPQGFDNSPLHF.

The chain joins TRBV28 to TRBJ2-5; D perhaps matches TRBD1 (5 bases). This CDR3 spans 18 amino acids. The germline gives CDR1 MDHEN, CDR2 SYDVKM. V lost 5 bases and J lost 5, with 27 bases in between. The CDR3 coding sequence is TGTGCCAGCAGTCAGGGTCAGCCCTTCCCAACCGGCCCCGAGACCCAGTACTTC. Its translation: CASSQGQPFPTGPETQYF.

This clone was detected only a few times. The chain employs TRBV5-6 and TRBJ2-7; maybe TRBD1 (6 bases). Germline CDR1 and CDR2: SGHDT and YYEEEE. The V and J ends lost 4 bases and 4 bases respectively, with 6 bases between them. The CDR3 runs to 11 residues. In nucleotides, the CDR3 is TGTGCCAGCAGCCAGGGGTACGAGCAGTACTTC. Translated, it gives CASSQGYEQYF. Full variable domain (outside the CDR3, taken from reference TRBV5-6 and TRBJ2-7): DAGVTQSPTHLIKTRGQQVTLRCSPKSGHDTVSWYQQALGQGPQFIFQYYEEEERQRGNFPDRFSGHQFPNYSSELNVNALLLGDSALYLCASSQGYEQYFGPGTRLTVT.

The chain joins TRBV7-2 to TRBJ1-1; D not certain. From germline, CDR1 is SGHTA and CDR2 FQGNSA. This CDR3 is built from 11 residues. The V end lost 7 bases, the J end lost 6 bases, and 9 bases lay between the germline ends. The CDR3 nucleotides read TGTGCCAGCACCCAGAAGGCTGAAGCTTTCTTT. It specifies CASTQKAEAFF.

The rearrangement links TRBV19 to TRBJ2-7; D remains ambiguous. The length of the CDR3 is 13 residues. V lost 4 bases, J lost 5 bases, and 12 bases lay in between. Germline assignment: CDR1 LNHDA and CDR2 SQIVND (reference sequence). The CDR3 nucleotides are TGTGCCAGTAGTAACCCTCTTTGGGACGAGCAGTACTTC. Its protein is CASSNPLWDEQYF.